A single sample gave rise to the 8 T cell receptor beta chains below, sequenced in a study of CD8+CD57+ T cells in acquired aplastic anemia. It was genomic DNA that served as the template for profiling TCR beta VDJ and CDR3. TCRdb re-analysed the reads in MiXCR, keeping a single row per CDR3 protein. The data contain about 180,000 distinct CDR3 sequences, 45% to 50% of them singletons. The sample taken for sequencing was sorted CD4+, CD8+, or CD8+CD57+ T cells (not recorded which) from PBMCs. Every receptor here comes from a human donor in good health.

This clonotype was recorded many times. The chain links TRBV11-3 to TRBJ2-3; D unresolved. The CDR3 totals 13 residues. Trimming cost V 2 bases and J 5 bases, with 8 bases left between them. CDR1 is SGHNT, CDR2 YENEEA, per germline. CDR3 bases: TGTGCCAGCAGCTTATCTTATAGAGATACGCAGTATTTT. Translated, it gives CASSLSYRDTQYF. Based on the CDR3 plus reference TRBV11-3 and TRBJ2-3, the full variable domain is EAGVVQSPRYKIIEKKQPVAFWCNPISGHNTLYWYLQNLGQGPELLIRYENEEAVDDSQLPKDRFSAERLKGVDSTLKIQPAELGDSAVYLCASSLSYRDTQYFGPGTRLTVL.

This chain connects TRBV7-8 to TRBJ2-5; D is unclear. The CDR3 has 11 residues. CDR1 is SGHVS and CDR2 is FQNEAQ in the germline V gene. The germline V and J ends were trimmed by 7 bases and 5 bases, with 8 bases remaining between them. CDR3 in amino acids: CASMMGETQYF. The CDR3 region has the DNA TGTGCCAGCATGATGGGGGAGACCCAGTACTTC.

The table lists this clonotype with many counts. CDR3 sequence reads: CASSVTGTTYEQYF. Written as DNA, the CDR3 is TGTGCCAGTAGTGTAACCGGGACTACCTACGAGCAGTACTTC. V and J are TRBV19 and TRBJ2-7; 7 nucleotides align to TRBD2. Germline V lookup: CDR1 LNHDA, CDR2 SQIVND (reference sequence). The CDR3 is 14 residues long. V lost 5 bases to trimming and J lost 2 bases; unmatched junction nucleotides: 6.

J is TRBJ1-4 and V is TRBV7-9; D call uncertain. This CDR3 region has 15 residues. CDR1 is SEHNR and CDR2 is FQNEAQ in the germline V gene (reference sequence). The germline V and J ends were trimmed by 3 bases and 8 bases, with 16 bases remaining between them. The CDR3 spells CASSFHAGLEEKLFF. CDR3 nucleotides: TGTGCCAGCAGCTTTCACGCGGGGTTAGAGGAAAAACTGTTTTTT.

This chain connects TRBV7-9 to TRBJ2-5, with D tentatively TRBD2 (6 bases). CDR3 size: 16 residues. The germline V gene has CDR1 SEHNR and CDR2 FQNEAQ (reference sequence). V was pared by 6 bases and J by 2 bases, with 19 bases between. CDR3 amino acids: CASSLFGLGLQETQYF. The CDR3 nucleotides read TGTGCCAGCAGTTTATTTGGTTTGGGACTTCAAGAGACCCAGTACTTC.

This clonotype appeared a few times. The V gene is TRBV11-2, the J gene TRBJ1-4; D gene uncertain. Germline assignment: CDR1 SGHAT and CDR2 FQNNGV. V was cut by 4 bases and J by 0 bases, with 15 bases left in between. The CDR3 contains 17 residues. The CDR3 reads CASSSSRTVATNEKLFF. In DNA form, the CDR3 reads TGTGCCAGCAGCTCTTCACGGACGGTTGCAACTAATGAAAAACTGTTTTTT.

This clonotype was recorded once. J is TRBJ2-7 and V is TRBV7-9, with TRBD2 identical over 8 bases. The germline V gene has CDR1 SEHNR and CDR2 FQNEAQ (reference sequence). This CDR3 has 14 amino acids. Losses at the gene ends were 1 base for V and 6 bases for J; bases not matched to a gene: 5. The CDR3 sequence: CASSLVNGRGEQYF. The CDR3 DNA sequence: TGTGCCAGCAGCTTAGTTAACGGGAGGGGCGAGCAGTACTTC.

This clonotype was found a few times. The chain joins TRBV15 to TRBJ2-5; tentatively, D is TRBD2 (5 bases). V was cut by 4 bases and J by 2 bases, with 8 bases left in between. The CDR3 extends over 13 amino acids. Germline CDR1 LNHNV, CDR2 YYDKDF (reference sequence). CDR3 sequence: CATSTGLQETQYF. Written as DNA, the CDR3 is TGTGCCACCAGCACAGGACTGCAAGAGACCCAGTACTTC.